Below, one T cell receptor beta chain is given with its context. The target antigen is unknown. Individual cDNA molecules received unique molecular identifiers. TCRdb redid the calling of the 5' RACE reads with MiXCR, one entry per CDR3 protein. The table lists roughly 58,000 distinct CDR3 sequences, roughly 6.2% of them singletons, with over 3.5% in the top ten. This sample is part of a study of early T cells in non-severe SARS-CoV-2 infection. Across the study: Bulk RNA taken from unsorted whole blood was sequenced, leaving chains unpaired. Overall study results and limits: Reliance on VDJdb matching favored anti-spike CD8 responses; private and CD4 specificities were missed.

The germline gives CDR1 SGHTA, CDR2 FQGNSA. The CDR3 is made up of 14 amino acids. The V end lost 1 base, the J end lost 6 bases, and 13 bases lay between the germline ends. Sequencing was performed on whole blood. This clonotype originated in an adult who was a healthcare worker with PCR-confirmed SARS-CoV-2 infection or an uninfected control (not recorded which). The rearrangement uses TRBV7-2 and TRBJ2-7, with D unresolved. The CDR3 region is CASSLVFAVAEQYF. The CDR3 DNA is TGTGCCAGCAGCTTAGTATTTGCCGTAGCCGAGCAGTACTTC. The complete variable domain, with remaining parts taken from reference TRBV7-2 and TRBJ2-7, reads GAGVSQSPSNKVTEKGKDVELRCDPISGHTALYWYRQSLGQGLEFLIYFQGNSAPDKSGLPSDRFSAERTGGSVSTLTIQRTQQEDSAVYLCASSLVFAVAEQYFGPGTRLTVT.